Below, one T cell receptor beta chain is given with its context. This clone was picked up a small number of times. There is no known antigen for this receptor. No base qualities exist here, and no much larger clone lies one base off it. The data originate from a study of blood T cell repertoires in COVID-19 (dated by TCRdb to 2019 to 2021). About the study as a whole: Samples from collaborators originated in the United States, Italy and Spain and spanned both the acute and convalescent phases of COVID-19. The prospective study material was composed of cDNA or gDNA derived from T cells, B-cell-depleted T cells, or PBMCs. Deeply sampled blood TCRbeta repertoires from subjects exposed to, actively infected with, or recovered from COVID-19 were included in the dataset. A freely available public database, intended as a resource for researchers studying the immune response to SARS-CoV-2, is where the repertoires were released. The samples were drawn from two sources: the first 160 participants of the ongoing ImmuneRACE study, and 1,000 to 1,500 subjects contributed by 6 global collaborators. A de-identified subject ID, COVID-19 status, age in years and sex were almost always included in the sample metadata. Where available, HLA class I and class II types were obtained from metadata supplied by the sample provider rather than from assay-based typing.

CDR1 and CDR2, looked up from the germline V gene, are MNHEY and SVGAGI. Clipping removes 6 bases from V and 1 base from J, with 5 as the unmatched junction base count. The CDR3 has 14 amino acids, counting the end cysteine and phenylalanine. Just the 42-base CDR3 DNA is kept, in frame starting at base 1. At one collaborating source in Seattle, patients were enrolled during active infection and were followed longitudinally through the course of disease. Each collaborating institution followed its own protocols to collect whole blood in K2EDTA tubes. Collaborator samples were shipped for TCRbeta analysis as frozen whole blood, isolated PBMCs, or DNA extracted from either sample type. TCRbeta CDR3 regions were amplified from genomic DNA using the immunoSEQ Assay, a bias-controlled multiplex PCR. Turning to the authors' computational methods: The number of nucleated cells in each sample was estimated from the amplification of reference gene primers within the assay. To quantify the absolute abundance of each unique TCRbeta CDR3 rearrangement, sequence reads were collapsed and filtered. For each sample, productive Simpson clonality was calculated as the square root of Simpson's diversity index across productive rearrangements. TCRdb took this table from immuneACCESS and kept in-frame rearrangements with V and J called. Such tables lack part of the clones; where checked against another copy, unresolved V genes explain under half of the gap, and the rest is unexplained. V, J and clone size are taken as reported in that table, and D and trimming were inferred from the DNA itself. Recorded for this sample are 300,000 to 350,000 clones; 87% of them occurred a single time. The ten largest clones represent roughly 6.3% of the sample.

The full study reports these points: The quantity of clinical and demographic metadata differed by source and by participant and was supplied without curation.

This clonotype was sampled from a woman aged 45 to 65 with COVID-19, enrolled during active disease. Sequences were obtained from peripheral blood. The V and J genes are TRBV6-5 and TRBJ1-2, and 7 bases in between align with TRBD1. The DNA reads TGTGCCAGCAGCTTAGGGGGCCGTAACTATGGCTACACCTTC. The encoded protein is CASSLGGRNYGYTF.